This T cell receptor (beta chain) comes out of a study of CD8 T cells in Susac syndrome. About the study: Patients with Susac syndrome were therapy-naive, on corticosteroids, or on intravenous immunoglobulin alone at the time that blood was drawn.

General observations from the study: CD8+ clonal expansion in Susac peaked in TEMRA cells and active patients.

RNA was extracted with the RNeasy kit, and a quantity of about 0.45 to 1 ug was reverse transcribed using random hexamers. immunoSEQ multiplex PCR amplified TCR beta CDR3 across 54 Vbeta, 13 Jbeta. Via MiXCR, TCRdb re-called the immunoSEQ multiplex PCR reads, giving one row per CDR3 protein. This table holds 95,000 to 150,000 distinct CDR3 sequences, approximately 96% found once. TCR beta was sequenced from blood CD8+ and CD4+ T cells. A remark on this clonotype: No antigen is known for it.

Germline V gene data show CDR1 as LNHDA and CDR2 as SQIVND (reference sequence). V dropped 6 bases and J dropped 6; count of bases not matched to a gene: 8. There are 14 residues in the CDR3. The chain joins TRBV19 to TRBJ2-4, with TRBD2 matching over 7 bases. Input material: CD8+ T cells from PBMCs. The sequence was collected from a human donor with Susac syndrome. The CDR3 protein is CASSTWDYGNIQYF. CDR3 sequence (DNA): TGTGCCAGTAGCACCTGGGACTACGGAAACATTCAGTACTTC.